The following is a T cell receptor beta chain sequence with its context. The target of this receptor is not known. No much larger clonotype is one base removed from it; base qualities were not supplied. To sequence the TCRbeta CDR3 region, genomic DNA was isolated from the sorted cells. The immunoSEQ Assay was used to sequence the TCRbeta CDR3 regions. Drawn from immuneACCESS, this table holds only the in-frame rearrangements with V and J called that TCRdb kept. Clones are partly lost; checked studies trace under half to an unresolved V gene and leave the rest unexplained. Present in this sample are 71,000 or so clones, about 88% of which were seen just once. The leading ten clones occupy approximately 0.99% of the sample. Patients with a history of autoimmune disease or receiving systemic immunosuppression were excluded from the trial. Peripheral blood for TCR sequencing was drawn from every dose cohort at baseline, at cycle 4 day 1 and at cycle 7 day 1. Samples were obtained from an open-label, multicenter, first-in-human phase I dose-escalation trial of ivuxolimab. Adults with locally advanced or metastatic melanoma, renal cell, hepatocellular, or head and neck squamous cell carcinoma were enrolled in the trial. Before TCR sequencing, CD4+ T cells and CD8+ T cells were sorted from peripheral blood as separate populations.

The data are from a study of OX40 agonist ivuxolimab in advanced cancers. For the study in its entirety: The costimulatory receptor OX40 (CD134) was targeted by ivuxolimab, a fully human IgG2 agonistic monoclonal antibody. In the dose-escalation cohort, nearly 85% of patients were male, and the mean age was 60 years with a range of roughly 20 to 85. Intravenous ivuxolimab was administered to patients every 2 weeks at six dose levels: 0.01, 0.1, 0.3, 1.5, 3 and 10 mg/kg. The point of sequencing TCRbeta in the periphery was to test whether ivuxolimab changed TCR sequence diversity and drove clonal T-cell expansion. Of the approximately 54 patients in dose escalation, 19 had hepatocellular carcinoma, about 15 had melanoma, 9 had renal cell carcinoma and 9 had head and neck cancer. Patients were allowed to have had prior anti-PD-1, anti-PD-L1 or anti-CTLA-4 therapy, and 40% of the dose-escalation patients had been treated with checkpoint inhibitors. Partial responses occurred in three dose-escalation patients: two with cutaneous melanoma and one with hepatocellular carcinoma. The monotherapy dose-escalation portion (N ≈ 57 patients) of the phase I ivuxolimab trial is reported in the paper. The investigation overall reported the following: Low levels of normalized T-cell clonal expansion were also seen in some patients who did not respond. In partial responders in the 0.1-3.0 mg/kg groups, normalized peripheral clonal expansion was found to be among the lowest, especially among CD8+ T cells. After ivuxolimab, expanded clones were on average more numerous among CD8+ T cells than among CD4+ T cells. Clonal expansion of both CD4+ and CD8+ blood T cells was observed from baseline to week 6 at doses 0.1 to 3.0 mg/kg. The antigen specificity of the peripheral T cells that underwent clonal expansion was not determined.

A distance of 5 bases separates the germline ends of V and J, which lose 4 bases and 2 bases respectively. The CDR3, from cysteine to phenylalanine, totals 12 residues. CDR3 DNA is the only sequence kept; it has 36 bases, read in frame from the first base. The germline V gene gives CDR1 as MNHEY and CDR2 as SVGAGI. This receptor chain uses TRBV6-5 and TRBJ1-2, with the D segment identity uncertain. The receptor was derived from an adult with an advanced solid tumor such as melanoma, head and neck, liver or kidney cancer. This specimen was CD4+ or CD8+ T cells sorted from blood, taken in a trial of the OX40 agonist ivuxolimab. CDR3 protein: CASSSLNYGYTF. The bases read TGTGCCAGCAGTTCGCTGAACTATGGCTACACCTTC.